This T cell receptor (beta chain) comes out of a study of T cell repertoires in cytomegalovirus infection. Study-wide points: CMV-specific HLA-C-restricted TCR beta clonotypes dominated the ex vivo response.

One entry per CDR3 protein results from TCRdb running MiXCR on the reads. The data show 750,000 to 900,000 distinct CDR3 sequences, roughly 29% seen once. This clonotype turned up a few times. The antigen remains unidentified. The CDR3 sequence is 14 residues long. The ends were cut back, 7 bases at V and 2 bases at J, with 13 bases in the middle. CDR1 is SEHNR, CDR2 FQNEAQ, per germline (reference sequence). The sequencing here drew on cultured CD8+ T cells from PBMCs, taken from culture after CMV antigen stimulation. The chain has TRBV7-9 and TRBJ2-3; TRBD2 is a possible D gene (6 bases). This TCR derives from a human donor in good health (CMV status not recorded). Some clones in this sample may be carry-over from other donors' samples. DNA of the CDR3: TGTGCCAGCACCGGTGGGGGGTACACAGATACGCAGTATTTT. This gives the protein CASTGGGYTDTQYF.